This TCR beta chain originates from a study of T-cell reconstitution after alpha-beta-depleted transplantation in children. Unique molecular identifiers tagged the TCRbeta library. From the PCR reads, TCRdb called clonotypes with MiXCR, one entry per CDR3 protein. The table has about 590,000 distinct CDR3 sequences, roughly 13% seen once. Study-wide results and caveats: After transplant, at about two months, alpha-beta T cells were reportedly derived from several hundred expanded graft clones.

This CDR3 is 12 amino acids long. The V gene's germline CDR1 is MNHNY and CDR2 SVGAGI (reference sequence). The V gene lost 4 bases and the J gene lost 7 bases, with 7 bases spanning the gap. Turning to this clonotype: What it recognizes is unknown.

The receptor was derived from a male patient aged 10 to 17 who had a stem cell transplant for acute myeloid leukemia, so the T cells may come from the graft donor. The chain combines TRBV6-6 with TRBJ1-4; unclear D gene. The sample here was PBMCs, mostly from graft donor cells, taken 360 days after TCRalphabeta/CD19-depleted stem cell transplant. The CDR3 spells CASSFAVEKLFF. The CDR3 DNA reads as TGTGCCAGCAGTTTCGCGGTTGAAAAACTGTTTTTT.